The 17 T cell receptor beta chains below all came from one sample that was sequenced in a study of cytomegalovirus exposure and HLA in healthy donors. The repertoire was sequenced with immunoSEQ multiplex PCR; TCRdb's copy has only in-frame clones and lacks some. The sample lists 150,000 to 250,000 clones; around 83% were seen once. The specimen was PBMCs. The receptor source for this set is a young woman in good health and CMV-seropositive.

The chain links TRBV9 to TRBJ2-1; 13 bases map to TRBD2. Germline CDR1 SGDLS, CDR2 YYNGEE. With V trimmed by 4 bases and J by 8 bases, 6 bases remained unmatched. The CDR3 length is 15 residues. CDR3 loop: CASSRTSGSWDEQFF. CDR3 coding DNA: TGTGCCAGCAGCCGGACTAGCGGGAGTTGGGATGAGCAGTTCTTC.

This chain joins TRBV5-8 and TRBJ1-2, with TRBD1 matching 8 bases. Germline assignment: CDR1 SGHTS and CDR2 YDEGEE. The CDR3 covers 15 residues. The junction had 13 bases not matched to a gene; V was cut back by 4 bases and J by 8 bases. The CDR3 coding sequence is TGTGCCAGCAGCCCGACCAGGGGGCGCATGGAGGGCTACACCTTC. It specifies CASSPTRGRMEGYTF.

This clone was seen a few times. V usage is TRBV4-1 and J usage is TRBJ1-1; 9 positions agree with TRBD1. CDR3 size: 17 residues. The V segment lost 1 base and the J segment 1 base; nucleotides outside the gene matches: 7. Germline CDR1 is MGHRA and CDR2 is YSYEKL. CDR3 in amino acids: CASSQAHRGRGNTEAFF. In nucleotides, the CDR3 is TGCGCCAGCAGCCAAGCCCACAGGGGGCGCGGGAACACTGAAGCTTTCTTT.

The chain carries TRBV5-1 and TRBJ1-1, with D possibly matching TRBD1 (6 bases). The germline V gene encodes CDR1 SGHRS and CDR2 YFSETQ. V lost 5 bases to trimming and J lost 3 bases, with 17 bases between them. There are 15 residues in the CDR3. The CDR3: CASRQTGRLDTEAFF. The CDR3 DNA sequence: TGCGCCAGCAGACAGACAGGAAGGCTTGACACTGAAGCTTTCTTT.

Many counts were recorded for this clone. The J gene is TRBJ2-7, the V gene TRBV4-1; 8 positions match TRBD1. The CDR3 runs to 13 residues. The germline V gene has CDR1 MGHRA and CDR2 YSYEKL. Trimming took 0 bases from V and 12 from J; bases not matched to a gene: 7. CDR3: CASSQDQGARVYF. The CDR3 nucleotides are TGCGCCAGCAGCCAAGATCAGGGGGCACGGGTGTACTTC.

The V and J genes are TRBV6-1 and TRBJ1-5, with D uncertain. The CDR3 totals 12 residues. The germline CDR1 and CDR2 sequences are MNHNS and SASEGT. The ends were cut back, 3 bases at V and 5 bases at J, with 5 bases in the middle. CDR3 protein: CASSDPYQPQHF. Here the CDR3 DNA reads TGTGCCAGCAGTGACCCTTATCAGCCCCAGCATTTT.

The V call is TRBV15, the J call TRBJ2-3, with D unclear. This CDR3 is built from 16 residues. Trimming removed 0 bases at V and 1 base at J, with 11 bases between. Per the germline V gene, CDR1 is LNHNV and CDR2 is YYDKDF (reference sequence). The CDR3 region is CATSRDVLDGTDTQYF. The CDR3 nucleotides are TGTGCCACCAGCAGAGATGTCCTAGACGGCACAGATACGCAGTATTTT. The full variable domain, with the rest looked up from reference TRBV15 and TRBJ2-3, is DAMVIQNPRYQVTQFGKPVTLSCSQTLNHNVMYWYQQKSSQAPKLLFHYYDKDFNNEADTPDNFQSRRPNTSFCFLDIRSPGLGDTAMYLCATSRDVLDGTDTQYFGPGTRLTVL.

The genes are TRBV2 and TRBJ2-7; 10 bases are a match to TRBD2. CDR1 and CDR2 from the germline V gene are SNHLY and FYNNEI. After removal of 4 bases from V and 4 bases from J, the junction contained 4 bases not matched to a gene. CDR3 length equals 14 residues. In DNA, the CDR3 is TGTGCCAGCAGTGGTTCTAGCGGGAGTTACGAGCAGTACTTC. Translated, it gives CASSGSSGSYEQYF.

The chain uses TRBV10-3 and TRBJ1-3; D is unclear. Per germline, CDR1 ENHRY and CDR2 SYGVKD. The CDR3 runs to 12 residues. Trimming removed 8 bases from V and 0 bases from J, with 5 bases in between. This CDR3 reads CAIEGSGNTIYF. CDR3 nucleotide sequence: TGTGCCATCGAGGGCTCTGGAAACACCATATATTTT.

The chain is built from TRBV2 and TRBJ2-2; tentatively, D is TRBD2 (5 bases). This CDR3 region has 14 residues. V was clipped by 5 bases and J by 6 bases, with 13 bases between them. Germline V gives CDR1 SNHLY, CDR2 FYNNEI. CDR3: CASSRGVIPGELFF. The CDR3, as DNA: TGTGCCAGCAGTCGGGGAGTCATCCCCGGGGAGCTGTTTTTT.

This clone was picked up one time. The CDR3 loop is CATSRLVGTDTQYF. CDR3 in DNA: TGTGCCACCAGCAGACTAGTCGGCACAGATACGCAGTATTTT. The rearrangement joins TRBV15 to TRBJ2-3, with D unresolved. The CDR3 has 14 residues. Germline V CDR1 and CDR2: LNHNV, YYDKDF (reference sequence). The V end lost 2 bases, the J end lost 1 base, and 7 bases lay between the germline ends.

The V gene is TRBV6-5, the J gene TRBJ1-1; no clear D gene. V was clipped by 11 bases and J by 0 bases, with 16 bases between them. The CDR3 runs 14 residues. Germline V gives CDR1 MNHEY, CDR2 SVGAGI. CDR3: CAARTDRLNTEAFF. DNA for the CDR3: TGTGCCGCACGAACAGACCGATTGAACACTGAAGCTTTCTTT.

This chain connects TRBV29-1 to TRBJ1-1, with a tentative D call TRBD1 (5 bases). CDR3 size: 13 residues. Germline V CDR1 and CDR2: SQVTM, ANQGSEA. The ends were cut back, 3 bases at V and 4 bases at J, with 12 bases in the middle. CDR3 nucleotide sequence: TGCAGCGTTGAGGGGGTGGGAGGCACTGAAGCTTTCTTT. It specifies CSVEGVGGTEAFF.

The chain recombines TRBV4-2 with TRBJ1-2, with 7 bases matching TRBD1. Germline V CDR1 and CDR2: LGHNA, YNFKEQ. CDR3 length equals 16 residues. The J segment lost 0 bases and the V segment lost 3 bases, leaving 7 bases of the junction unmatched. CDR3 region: CASSHGQQGSNYGYTF. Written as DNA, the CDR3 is TGTGCCAGCAGCCATGGCCAACAGGGGTCTAACTATGGCTACACCTTC.

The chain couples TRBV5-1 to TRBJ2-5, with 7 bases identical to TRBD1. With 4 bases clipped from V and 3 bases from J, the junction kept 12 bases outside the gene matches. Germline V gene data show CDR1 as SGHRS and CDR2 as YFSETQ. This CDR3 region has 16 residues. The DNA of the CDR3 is TGCGCCAGCAGCGCATCTACCGGGACAGTAAAAGAGACCCAGTACTTC. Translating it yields CASSASTGTVKETQYF.

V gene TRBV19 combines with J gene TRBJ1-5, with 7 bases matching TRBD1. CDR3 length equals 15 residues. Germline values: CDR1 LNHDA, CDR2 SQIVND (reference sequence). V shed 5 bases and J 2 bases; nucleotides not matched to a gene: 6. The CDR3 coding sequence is TGTGCCAGTAGTGTTACAACAGGGGGCAATCAGCCCCAGCATTTT. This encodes CASSVTTGGNQPQHF. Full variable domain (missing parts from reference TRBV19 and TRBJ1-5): DGGITQSPKYLFRKEGQNVTLSCEQNLNHDAMYWYRQDPGQGLRLIYYSQIVNDFQKGDIAEGYSVSREKKESFPLTVTSAQKNPTAFYLCASSVTTGGNQPQHFGDGTRLSIL.

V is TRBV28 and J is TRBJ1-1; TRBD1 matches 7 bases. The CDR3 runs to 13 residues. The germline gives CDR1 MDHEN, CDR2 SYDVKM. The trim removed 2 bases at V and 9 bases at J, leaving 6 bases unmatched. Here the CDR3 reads CASSLNDRVQAFF. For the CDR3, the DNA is TGTGCCAGCAGTTTAAACGACAGGGTCCAAGCTTTCTTT.